Given below is one TCR beta chain in context. Antigen unknown. Recipients boosted at about 4 weeks or about 12 weeks are pooled. Assay used: immunoSEQ multiplex PCR; TCRdb lists only in-frame clones, some missing. The sample carries fewer than 200,000 clones, roughly 88% recorded once. The data originate from a study of T cell responses to AZD1222 COVID-19 vaccine. Notes on the study in general: Spike-specific TCRs gained breadth and depth after people received two AZD1222 doses. Baseline seropositives among AZD1222 recipients totaled only five to seven.

The material sequenced was peripheral blood, taken 28 days after the second AZD1222 dose. The TCR comes from an adult who received the AZD1222 COVID-19 vaccine.

CDR3 residues: CASSETTPGYYGYTF. The CDR3, as DNA: TGTGCCAGCAGTGAAACGACACCCGGATACTATGGCTACACCTTC. The chain employs TRBV6-1 and TRBJ1-2; D gene unclear. Germline CDR1 MNHNS, CDR2 SASEGT. CDR3 length equals 15 residues. The ends were cut back, 2 bases at V and 3 bases at J, with 13 bases in the middle.